The clone carrying this TCR beta chain appeared many times. Its antigen is still unknown. The trim removed 3 bases at V and 6 bases at J, leaving 5 bases unmatched. The CDR3 spans 14 residues. Germline V lookup: CDR1 SEHNR, CDR2 FQNEAQ (reference sequence). This entry comes from a study of T cells in Graves' hyperthyroidism and ophthalmopathy. General observations from the study: By a 13 V-J model, ophthalmopathy was set apart from stable hyperthyroidism. Most clonotypes that expanded in the thyroid above 0.001 also showed up in blood. The model anticipated ophthalmopathy a median about 7.1 months pre-onset.

The TCR beta CDR3 regions underwent amplification using RNA transcripts as the source. HTBI primers drove first-round RT-PCR of the TCR CDR3. TCRdb reanalysed the multiplex PCR reads using MiXCR and keeps one entry per CDR3 protein. The table includes hundreds of thousands of distinct CDR3 sequences, about 45% detected once. This clonotype was sampled from an adult man with Graves' disease, either hyperthyroidism or ophthalmopathy (not recorded which). V usage is TRBV7-9 and J usage is TRBJ1-1, with TRBD1 identical over 9 bases. Sequenced: peripheral blood or thyroid tissue (not recorded which). For the CDR3, the DNA is TGTGCCAGCAGCTTCCGGGGACAGGGCTCTGAAGCTTTCTTT. Residues: CASSFRGQGSEAFF.